Shown below are 18 T cell receptor beta chains from a single sample sequenced in a study of blood T cell repertoires in COVID-19. Sequencing used immunoSEQ multiplex PCR; TCRdb keeps in-frame clones, though not all of them. This sample carries 130,000 or so clones, 81% of them seen once, and the ten largest clones take over 7.5%. Sequenced sample: peripheral blood. The receptors come from a woman aged 60-70 years with active or convalescent COVID-19.

This rearrangement joins TRBV7-9 to TRBJ1-4; TRBD1 agrees at 7 bases. Trimming cost V 1 base and J 6 bases; bases outside gene matches: 2. CDR1 SEHNR and CDR2 FQNEAQ come from the germline V gene (reference sequence). CDR3 length equals 14 residues. CDR3 sequence: CASSLGRGDEKLFF. The CDR3 DNA reads as TGTGCCAGCAGCTTAGGCAGGGGGGATGAAAAACTGTTTTTT. Based on the CDR3 plus reference TRBV7-9 and TRBJ1-4, the full variable domain is DTGVSQNPRHKITKRGQNVTFRCDPISEHNRLYWYRQTLGQGPEFLTYFQNEAQLEKSRLLSDRFSAERPKGSFSTLEIQRTEQGDSAMYLCASSLGRGDEKLFFGSGTQLSVL.

This sequence joins TRBV29-1 and TRBJ1-3, with TRBD1 as a possible D gene (6 bases). The V end was cut by 7 bases, the J end by 4 bases, with 8 bases between. Germline assignment: CDR1 SQVTM and CDR2 ANQGSEA. This CDR3 contains 11 residues. The CDR3, as DNA: TGCAGCGGGGACACAGGAAACACCATATATTTT. Protein product: CSGDTGNTIYF.

The chain combines TRBV30 with TRBJ2-7; D might be TRBD2 (6 bases). The CDR3 extends over 17 amino acids. Per the germline V gene, CDR1 is GTSNPN and CDR2 is SVGIG (reference sequence). Trimming removed 6 bases at V and 0 bases at J, with 24 bases between. The CDR3 region has the DNA TGTGCCTGCGAACCCCAGCGGAGGGGTTCAGACTCCTACGAGCAGTACGTC. Encoded protein: CACEPQRRGSDSYEQYV.

The chain has TRBV10-3 and TRBJ2-2; 8 positions match TRBD1. This CDR3 has 15 amino acids. CDR1 is ENHRY and CDR2 is SYGVKD in the germline V gene. J was trimmed by 1 base and V by 5 bases; bases with no gene match: 3. CDR3 protein: CAISPGTGNTGELFF. CDR3 sequence (DNA): TGTGCCATCAGTCCCGGGACAGGGAACACCGGGGAGCTGTTTTTT.

The J gene is TRBJ2-1, the V gene TRBV6-4; the D is unclear. V lost 2 bases, J lost 9 bases, and 11 bases lay in between. Per germline, CDR1 MRHNA and CDR2 SNTAGT. The length of the CDR3 is 13 residues. The CDR3 bases are TGTGCCAGCAGTGACATGCGGTTTGGTGAGCAGTTCTTC. This encodes CASSDMRFGEQFF.

The rearrangement uses TRBV28 and TRBJ2-1, with 7 nucleotides matching TRBD2. The CDR3 covers 15 residues. With 5 bases clipped from V and 6 bases from J, the junction kept 10 bases outside the gene matches. Germline loops: CDR1 MDHEN, CDR2 SYDVKM. This CDR3 reads CASSIPGLNSNEQFF. CDR3 nucleotide sequence: TGTGCCAGCAGTATCCCGGGACTAAATTCCAATGAGCAGTTCTTC. Full variable domain (rest looked up from reference TRBV28 and TRBJ2-1): DVKVTQSSRYLVKRTGEKVFLECVQDMDHENMFWYRQDPGLGLRLIYFSYDVKMKEKGDIPEGYSVSREKKERFSLILESASTNQTSMYLCASSIPGLNSNEQFFGPGTRLTVL.

The V call is TRBV4-2, the J call TRBJ2-2, with 9 positions matching TRBD2. The CDR3 spans 17 residues. Per germline, CDR1 LGHNA and CDR2 YNFKEQ. V shed 0 bases, J shed 3 bases, and the junction held 5 bases outside the gene matches. The CDR3 nucleotides read TGTGCCAGCAGCCAAGAGAGCGGGGGGACCCACACCGGGGAGCTGTTTTTT. This encodes CASSQESGGTHTGELFF.

This chain uses TRBV7-6 with TRBJ1-1; 8 nucleotides align to TRBD1. CDR1 is SGHVS, CDR2 FNYEAQ, per germline. V lost 5 bases to trimming and J lost 6 bases; unmatched junction nucleotides: 5. The CDR3 spans 13 residues. CDR3 bases: TGTGCCAGCAGCCAAGGACAGGGAGCTGAAGCTTTCTTT. Its protein product is CASSQGQGAEAFF.

The genes are TRBV9 and TRBJ1-2, with D perhaps matching TRBD1 (6 bases). V shed 0 bases and J shed 7 bases, with 7 bases lying between them. The CDR3 sequence is 12 residues long. Germline V gives CDR1 SGDLS, CDR2 YYNGEE. CDR3 coding DNA: TGTGCCAGCAGCGTAGGGGGGCCTGGCTACACCTTC. This sequence encodes CASSVGGPGYTF.

The J gene is TRBJ2-3, the V gene TRBV24-1, with D uncertain. Germline CDR1 is KGHDR and CDR2 is SFDVKD. V was clipped by 1 base and J by 5 bases, with 6 bases between them. The CDR3 covers 13 residues. This CDR3 reads CATSDFPIDTQYF. The CDR3 DNA follows: TGTGCCACCAGTGATTTTCCCATAGATACGCAGTATTTT.

The rearrangement links TRBV27 to TRBJ1-5; 8 bases align to TRBD1. After removal of 5 bases from V and 6 bases from J, the junction contained 9 bases not matched to a gene. From germline, CDR1 is MNHEY and CDR2 SMNVEV (reference sequence). CDR3 size: 15 residues. The CDR3 nucleotides read TGTGCCAGCAGTCCCCGTACAGGGGGTCTTCAGCCCCAGCATTTT. Encoded protein: CASSPRTGGLQPQHF.

This clone was observed a few times. The chain recombines TRBV7-2 with TRBJ2-3; no reliable D call. Germline assignment: CDR1 SGHTA and CDR2 FQGNSA. Trimming left V 1 base short and J 6 bases short, with 8 bases between. This CDR3 contains 13 residues. CDR3 sequence: CASSLVFEDTQYF. In nucleotides, the CDR3 is TGTGCCAGCAGCTTAGTATTTGAGGATACGCAGTATTTT.

The chain couples TRBV6-5 to TRBJ2-2, with TRBD1 matching over 7 bases. After removal of 5 bases from V and 6 bases from J, the junction contained 6 bases not matched to a gene. Per the germline V gene, CDR1 is MNHEY and CDR2 is SVGAGI. The CDR3 is 14 amino acids. CDR3 in amino acids: CASSNRQGPGELFF. The CDR3 DNA is TGTGCCAGCAGTAACCGACAGGGACCCGGGGAGCTGTTTTTT.

The chain has TRBV20-1 and TRBJ2-2, with 10 bases lining up with TRBD1. The CDR3 contains 15 residues. Germline V gene lookup returns CDR1 DFQATT and CDR2 SNEGSKA (reference sequence). The junction had 6 bases not matched to a gene; V was cut back by 3 bases and J by 5 bases. CDR3 coding DNA: TGCAGTGCTAGTGGGACAGGGGATCGAACCGGGGAGCTGTTTTTT. It yields the protein CSASGTGDRTGELFF.

This clone was seen only once. The CDR3 nucleotides read TGTGCCAGCAGCTTAGGCGTAAAGGGGGGCTACACCTTC. This codes for CASSLGVKGGYTF. This chain links TRBV13 with TRBJ1-2, with a weak D call TRBD1 (5 bases). V was shortened by 0 bases and J by 8 bases, with 10 bases between the two germline ends. The CDR3 runs to 13 residues. The V gene's germline CDR1 is PRHDT and CDR2 FYEKMQ (reference sequence). Using reference TRBV13 and TRBJ1-2 for the parts outside the CDR3, the full variable domain is AAGVIQSPRHLIKEKRETATLKCYPIPRHDTVYWYQQGPGQDPQFLISFYEKMQSDKGSIPDRFSAQQFSDYHSELNMSSLELGDSALYFCASSLGVKGGYTFGSGTRLTVV.

The chain joins TRBV27 to TRBJ2-3, with a tentative D call TRBD2 (7 bases). The CDR3 consists of 15 residues. Per the germline V gene, CDR1 is MNHEY and CDR2 is SMNVEV (reference sequence). Trimming took off 5 bases at V and 2 bases at J, with 14 bases between the two ends. This CDR3 is CASSLQGLFTDTQYF. The CDR3 DNA reads as TGTGCCAGCAGTCTACAGGGACTATTCACAGATACGCAGTATTTT.

J is TRBJ2-1 and V is TRBV5-4; D perhaps matches TRBD1 (6 bases). Per the germline V gene, CDR1 is SGHNT and CDR2 is YYREEE (reference sequence). With 0 bases removed from V and 1 base from J, the gap between germline ends came to 17 bases. This CDR3 has 18 residues. This chain's CDR3 is CASSLGGRARRSYNEQFF. CDR3 DNA sequence: TGTGCCAGCAGCTTGGGGGGGCGGGCCCGGAGGTCCTACAATGAGCAGTTCTTC.

J is TRBJ2-7 and V is TRBV6-5; maybe TRBD1 (6 bases). Germline V gives CDR1 MNHEY, CDR2 SVGAGI. This CDR3 is built from 13 residues. V was shortened by 6 bases and J by 4 bases, with 13 bases between the two germline ends. The CDR3 DNA follows: TGTGCCAGCAGACCGAACAGGGAATACGAGCAGTACGTC. Protein: CASRPNREYEQYV.